This T cell receptor (beta chain) is drawn from a study of blood T cell repertoires in COVID-19. For the study at large: COVID-19 samples from acute and convalescent phases originated in the United States, Italy and Spain. Nucleic acid was either cDNA or gDNA, and it came from T cells, B-cell-depleted T cells, or PBMCs.

Participant age was roughly 18 to 95 years, and participants resided in 20 to 30 US areas. Assay: immunoSEQ multiplex PCR; the TCRdb copy retains only in-frame clones and omits some. The sample holds approximately 140,000 clones, around four fifths seen once. J was trimmed by 0 bases and V by 3 bases; bases with no gene match: 3. This CDR3 has 16 residues. CDR1 is SGHNT and CDR2 is YYREEE in the germline V gene (reference sequence). The TCR comes from a woman aged 45 to 65 with acute COVID-19. Sequenced input: PBMCs or T cells enriched from blood (not recorded which). The chain uses TRBV5-4 and TRBJ2-3, with TRBD2 matching over 11 bases. The CDR3 here is CASSSGLAVSTDTQYF. The CDR3 DNA follows: TGTGCCAGCAGCTCGGGACTAGCGGTTAGCACAGATACGCAGTATTTT.